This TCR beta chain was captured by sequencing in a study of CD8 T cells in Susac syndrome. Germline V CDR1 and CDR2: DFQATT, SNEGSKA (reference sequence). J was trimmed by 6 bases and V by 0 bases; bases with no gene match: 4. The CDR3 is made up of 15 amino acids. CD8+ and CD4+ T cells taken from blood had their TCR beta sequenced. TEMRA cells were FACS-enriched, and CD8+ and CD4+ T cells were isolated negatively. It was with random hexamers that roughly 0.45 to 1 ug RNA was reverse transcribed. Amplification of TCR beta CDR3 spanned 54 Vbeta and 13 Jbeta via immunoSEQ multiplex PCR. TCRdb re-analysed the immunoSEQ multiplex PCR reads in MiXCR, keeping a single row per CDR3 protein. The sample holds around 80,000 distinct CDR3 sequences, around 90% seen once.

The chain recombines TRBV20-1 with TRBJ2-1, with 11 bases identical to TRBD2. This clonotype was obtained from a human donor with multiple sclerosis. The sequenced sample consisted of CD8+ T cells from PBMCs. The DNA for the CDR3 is TGCAGTGCTAGAGATCAGACTAGCGGGACCAATGAGCAGTTCTTC. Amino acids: CSARDQTSGTNEQFF.